This T cell receptor (beta chain) emerged from a study of T cell responses to AZD1222 COVID-19 vaccine. Study background: Both about-4-week and about-12-week second-dose recipients were combined. Study-level findings and limits: Two AZD1222 administrations were followed by greater Spike-specific TCR breadth and depth. Repertoire sampling occurred only after the peak T cell response. There were mostly white British donors and more females than males, and clonal diversity was possibly underestimated.

With regard to this clone: Its antigen is still unknown.

Generated by immunoSEQ multiplex PCR, the TCRdb table keeps only in-frame clones and is missing some. Here the sample spans about 140,000 clones, 75% to 90% being singletons. This CDR3 comprises 15 residues. Trimming took 2 bases from V and 15 from J; bases not matched to a gene: 15. Per the germline V gene, CDR1 is KGHSH and CDR2 is LQKENI. This clonotype was sampled from an adult in good health. Specimen: peripheral blood, collected on day 0 of AZD1222 vaccination. This sequence joins TRBV18 and TRBJ2-1, with 8 positions matching TRBD2. CDR3 sequence reads: CASSPSPELSGGAFF. The CDR3 DNA sequence: TGTGCCAGCTCACCAAGTCCGGAGCTCTCGGGGGGGGCGTTCTTC. The full variable domain, with the rest looked up from reference TRBV18 and TRBJ2-1, is NAGVMQNPRHLVRRRGQEARLRCSPMKGHSHVYWYRQLPEEGLKFMVYLQKENIIDESGMPKERFSAEFPKEGPSILRIQQVVRGDSAAYFCASSPSPELSGGAFFGPGTRLTVL.